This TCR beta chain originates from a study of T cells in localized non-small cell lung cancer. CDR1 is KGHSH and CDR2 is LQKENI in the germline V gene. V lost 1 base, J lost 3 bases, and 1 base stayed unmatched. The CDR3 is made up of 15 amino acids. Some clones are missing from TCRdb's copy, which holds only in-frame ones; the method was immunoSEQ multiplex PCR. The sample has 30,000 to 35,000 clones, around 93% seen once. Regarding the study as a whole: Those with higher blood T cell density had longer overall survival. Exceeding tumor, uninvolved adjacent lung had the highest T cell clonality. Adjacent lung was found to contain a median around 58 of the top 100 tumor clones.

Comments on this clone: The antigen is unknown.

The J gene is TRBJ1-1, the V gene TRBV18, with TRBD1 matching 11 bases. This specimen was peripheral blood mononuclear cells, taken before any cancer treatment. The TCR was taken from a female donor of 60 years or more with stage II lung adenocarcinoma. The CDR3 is CASSPRTGGYTEAFF. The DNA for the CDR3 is TGTGCCAGCTCACCACGGACAGGGGGCTACACTGAAGCTTTCTTT.